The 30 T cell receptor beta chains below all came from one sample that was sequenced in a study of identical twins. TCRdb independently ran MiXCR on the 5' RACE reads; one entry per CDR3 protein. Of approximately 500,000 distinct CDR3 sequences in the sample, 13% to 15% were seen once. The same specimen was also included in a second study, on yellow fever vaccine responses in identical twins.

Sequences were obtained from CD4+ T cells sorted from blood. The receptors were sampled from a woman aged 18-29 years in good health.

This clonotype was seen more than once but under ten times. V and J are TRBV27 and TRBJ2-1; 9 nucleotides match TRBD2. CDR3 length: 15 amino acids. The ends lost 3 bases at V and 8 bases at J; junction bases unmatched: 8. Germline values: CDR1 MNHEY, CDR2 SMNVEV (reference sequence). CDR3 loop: CASSFRLAGPDEQFF. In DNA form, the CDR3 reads TGTGCCAGCAGTTTTAGGCTAGCGGGACCCGATGAGCAGTTCTTC.

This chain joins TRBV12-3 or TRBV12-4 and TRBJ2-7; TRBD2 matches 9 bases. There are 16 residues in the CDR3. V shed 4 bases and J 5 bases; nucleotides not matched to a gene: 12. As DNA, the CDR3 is TGTGCCAGCAGTTCCTTTCCTAGCGGGACCAGGAACGAGCAGTACTTC. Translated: CASSSFPSGTRNEQYF.

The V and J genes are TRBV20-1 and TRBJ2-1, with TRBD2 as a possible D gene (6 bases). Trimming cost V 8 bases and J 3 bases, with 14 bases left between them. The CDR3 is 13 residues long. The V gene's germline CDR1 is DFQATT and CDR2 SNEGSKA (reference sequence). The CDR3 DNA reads TGCAGTCCTGGGGACTCTGTCTACAATGAGCAGTTCTTC. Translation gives CSPGDSVYNEQFF.

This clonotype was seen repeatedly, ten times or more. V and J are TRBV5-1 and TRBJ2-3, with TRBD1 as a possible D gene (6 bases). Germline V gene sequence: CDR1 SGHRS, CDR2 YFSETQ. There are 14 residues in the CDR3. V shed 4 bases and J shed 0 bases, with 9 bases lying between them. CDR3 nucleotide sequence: TGCGCCAGCAGCCCGGACAGAAGCACAGATACGCAGTATTTT. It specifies CASSPDRSTDTQYF.

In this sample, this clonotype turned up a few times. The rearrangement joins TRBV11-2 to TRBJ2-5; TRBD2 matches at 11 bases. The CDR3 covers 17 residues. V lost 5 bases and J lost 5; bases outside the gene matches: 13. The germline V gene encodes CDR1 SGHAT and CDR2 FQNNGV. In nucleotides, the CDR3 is TGTGCCAGCAGCCGCCGAATTACTAGCGGGAGTCATGAGACCCAGTACTTC. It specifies CASSRRITSGSHETQYF.

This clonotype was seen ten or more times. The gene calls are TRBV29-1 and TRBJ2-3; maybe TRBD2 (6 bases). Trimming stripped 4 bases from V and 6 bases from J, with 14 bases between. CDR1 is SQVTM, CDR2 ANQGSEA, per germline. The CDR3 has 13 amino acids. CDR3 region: CSVGSGLRDTQYF. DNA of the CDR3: TGCAGCGTTGGGAGCGGGTTGCGGGATACGCAGTATTTT.

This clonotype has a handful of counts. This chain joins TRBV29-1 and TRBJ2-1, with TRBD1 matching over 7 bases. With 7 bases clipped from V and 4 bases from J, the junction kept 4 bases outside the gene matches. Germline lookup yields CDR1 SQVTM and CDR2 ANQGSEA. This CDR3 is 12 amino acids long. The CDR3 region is CSASTGYNEQFF. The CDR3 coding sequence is TGCAGCGCCTCGACAGGGTACAATGAGCAGTTCTTC.

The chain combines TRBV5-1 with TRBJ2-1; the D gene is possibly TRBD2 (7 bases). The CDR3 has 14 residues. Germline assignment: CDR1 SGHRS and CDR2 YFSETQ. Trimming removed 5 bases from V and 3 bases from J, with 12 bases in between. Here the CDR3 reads CASSSRGGYNEQFF. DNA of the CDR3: TGCGCCAGCAGTTCAAGGGGGGGCTACAATGAGCAGTTCTTC.

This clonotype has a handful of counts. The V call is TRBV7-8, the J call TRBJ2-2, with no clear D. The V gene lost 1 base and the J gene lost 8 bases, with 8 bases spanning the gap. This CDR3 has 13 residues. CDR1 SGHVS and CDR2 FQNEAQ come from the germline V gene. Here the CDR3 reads CASSLGSLGELFF. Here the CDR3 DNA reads TGTGCCAGCAGCTTAGGTTCTCTAGGGGAGCTGTTTTTT.

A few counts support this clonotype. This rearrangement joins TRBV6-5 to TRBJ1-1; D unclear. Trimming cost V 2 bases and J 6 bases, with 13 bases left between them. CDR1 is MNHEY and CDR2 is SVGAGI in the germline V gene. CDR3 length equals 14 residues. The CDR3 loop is CASSYGVGFAEAFF. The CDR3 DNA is TGTGCCAGCAGTTACGGTGTAGGGTTCGCTGAAGCTTTCTTT.

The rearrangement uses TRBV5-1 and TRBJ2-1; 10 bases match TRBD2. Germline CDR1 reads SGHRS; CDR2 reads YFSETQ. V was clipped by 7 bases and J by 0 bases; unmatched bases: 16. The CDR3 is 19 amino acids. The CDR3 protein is CASLPGSGGPNPSYNEQFF. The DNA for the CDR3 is TGCGCCAGCCTCCCGGGTAGCGGGGGGCCGAACCCCTCCTACAATGAGCAGTTCTTC.

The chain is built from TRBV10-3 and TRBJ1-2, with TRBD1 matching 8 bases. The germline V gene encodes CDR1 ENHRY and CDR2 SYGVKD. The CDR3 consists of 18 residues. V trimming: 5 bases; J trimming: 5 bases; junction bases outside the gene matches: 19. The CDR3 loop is CAISRSRQGIPIGYGYTF. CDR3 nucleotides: TGTGCCATCAGTCGATCTCGACAGGGGATCCCCATAGGATATGGCTACACCTTC.

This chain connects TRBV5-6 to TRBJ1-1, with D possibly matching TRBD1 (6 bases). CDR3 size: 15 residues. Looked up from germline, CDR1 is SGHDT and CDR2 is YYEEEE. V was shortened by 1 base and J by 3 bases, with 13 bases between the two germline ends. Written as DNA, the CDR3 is TGTGCCAGCAGCTTGACAGGGATTAAGGACACTGAAGCTTTCTTT. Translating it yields CASSLTGIKDTEAFF.

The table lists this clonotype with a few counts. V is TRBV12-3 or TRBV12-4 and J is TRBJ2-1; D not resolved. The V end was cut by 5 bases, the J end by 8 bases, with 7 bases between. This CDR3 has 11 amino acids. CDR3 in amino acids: CASSTFHEQFF. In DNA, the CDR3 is TGTGCCAGCAGTACCTTCCATGAGCAGTTCTTC.

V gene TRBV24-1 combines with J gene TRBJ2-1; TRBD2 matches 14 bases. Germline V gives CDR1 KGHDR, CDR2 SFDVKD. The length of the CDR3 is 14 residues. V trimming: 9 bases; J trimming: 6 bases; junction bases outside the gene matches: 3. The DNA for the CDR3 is TGTGCCACCGCGGGACTAGCGGGAGTCAATGAGCAGTTCTTC. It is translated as CATAGLAGVNEQFF.

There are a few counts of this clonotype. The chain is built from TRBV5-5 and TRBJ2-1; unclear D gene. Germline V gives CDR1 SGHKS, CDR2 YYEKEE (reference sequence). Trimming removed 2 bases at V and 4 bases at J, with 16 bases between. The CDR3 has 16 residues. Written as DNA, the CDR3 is TGTGCCAGCAGCTTTTTTGGGTTCTCAGCTTACAATGAGCAGTTCTTC. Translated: CASSFFGFSAYNEQFF.

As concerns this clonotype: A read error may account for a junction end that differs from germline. Here the CDR3 reads CASSSHEQYF. CDR3 bases: TGCGCCAGCAGCTCCCACGAGCAGTACTTC. The chain carries TRBV5-1 and TRBJ2-7, with D uncertain. This CDR3 spans 10 amino acids. CDR1 is SGHRS, CDR2 YFSETQ, per germline. Full variable domain (rest looked up from reference TRBV5-1 and TRBJ2-7): KAGVTQTPRYLIKTRGQQVTLSCSPISGHRSVSWYQQTPGQGLQFLFEYFSETQRNKGNFPGRFSGRQFSNSRSEMNVSTLELGDSALYLCASSSHEQYFGPGTRLTVT.

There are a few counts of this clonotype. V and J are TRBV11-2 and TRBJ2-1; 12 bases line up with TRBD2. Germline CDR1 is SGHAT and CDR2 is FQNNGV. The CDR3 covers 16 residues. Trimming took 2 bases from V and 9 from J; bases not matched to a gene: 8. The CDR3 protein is CASSLRLAGEVGEQFF. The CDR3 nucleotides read TGTGCCAGCAGCTTAAGACTAGCGGGAGAAGTGGGTGAGCAGTTCTTC.

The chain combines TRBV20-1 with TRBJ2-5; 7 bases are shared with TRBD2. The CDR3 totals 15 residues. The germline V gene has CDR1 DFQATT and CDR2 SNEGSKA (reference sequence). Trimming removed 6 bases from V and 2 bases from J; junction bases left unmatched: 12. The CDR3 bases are TGCAGTGCAGCAGGGCGGGAGACCCCTCAAGAGACCCAGTACTTC. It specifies CSAAGRETPQETQYF.

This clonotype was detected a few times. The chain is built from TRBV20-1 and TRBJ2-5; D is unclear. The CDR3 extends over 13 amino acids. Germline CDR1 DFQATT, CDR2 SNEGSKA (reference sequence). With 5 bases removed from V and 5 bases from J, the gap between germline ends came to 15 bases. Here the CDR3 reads CSARDSGWETQYF. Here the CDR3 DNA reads TGCAGTGCTCGTGACTCCGGATGGGAGACCCAGTACTTC.

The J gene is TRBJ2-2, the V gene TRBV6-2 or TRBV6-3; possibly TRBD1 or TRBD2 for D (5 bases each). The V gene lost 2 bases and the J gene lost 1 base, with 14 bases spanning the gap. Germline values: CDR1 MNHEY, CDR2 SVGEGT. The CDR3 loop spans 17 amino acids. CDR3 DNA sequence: TGTGCCAGCAGTTACCCCGATGGGACCATGAACACCGGGGAGCTGTTTTTT. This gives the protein CASSYPDGTMNTGELFF.

CDR3 amino acids: CASSTPGARGFEQFF. In DNA form, the CDR3 reads TGCGCCAGCAGCACACCCGGGGCTAGGGGGTTTGAGCAGTTCTTC. This chain uses TRBV5-1 with TRBJ2-1; D perhaps matches TRBD1 (6 bases). CDR1 SGHRS and CDR2 YFSETQ come from the germline V gene. This CDR3 spans 15 amino acids. V lost 4 bases to trimming and J lost 9 bases, with 20 bases between them.

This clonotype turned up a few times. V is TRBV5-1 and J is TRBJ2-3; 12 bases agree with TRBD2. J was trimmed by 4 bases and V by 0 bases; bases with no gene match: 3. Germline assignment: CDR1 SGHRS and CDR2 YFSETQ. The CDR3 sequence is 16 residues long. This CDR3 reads CASSLGTSGKADTQYF. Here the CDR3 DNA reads TGCGCCAGCAGCTTGGGGACTAGCGGGAAGGCAGATACGCAGTATTTT.

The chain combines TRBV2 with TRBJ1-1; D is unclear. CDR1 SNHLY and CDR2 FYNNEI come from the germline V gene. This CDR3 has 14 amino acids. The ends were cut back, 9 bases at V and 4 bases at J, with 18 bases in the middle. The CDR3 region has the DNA TGTGCCAGGGCCCTCTACGGGGAGGGCACTGAAGCTTTCTTT. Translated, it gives CARALYGEGTEAFF.

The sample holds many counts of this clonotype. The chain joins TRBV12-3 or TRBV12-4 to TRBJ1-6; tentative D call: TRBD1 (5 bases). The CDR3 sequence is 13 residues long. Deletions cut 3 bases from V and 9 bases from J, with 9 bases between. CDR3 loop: CASSFQGRSPLHF. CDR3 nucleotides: TGTGCCAGCAGTTTTCAGGGACGTTCACCCCTCCACTTT.

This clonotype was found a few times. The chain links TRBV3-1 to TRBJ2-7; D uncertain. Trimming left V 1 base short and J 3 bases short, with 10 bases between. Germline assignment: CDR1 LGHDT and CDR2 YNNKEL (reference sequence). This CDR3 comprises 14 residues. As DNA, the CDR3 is TGTGCCAGCAGCCAAGGTCCAATATACTACGAGCAGTACTTC. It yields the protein CASSQGPIYYEQYF.

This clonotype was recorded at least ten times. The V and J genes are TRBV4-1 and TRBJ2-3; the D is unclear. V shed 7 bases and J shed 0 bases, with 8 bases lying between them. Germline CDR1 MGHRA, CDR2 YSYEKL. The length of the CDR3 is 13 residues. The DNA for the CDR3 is TGCGCCAGCAAGACCTTGAGCACAGATACGCAGTATTTT. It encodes CASKTLSTDTQYF.

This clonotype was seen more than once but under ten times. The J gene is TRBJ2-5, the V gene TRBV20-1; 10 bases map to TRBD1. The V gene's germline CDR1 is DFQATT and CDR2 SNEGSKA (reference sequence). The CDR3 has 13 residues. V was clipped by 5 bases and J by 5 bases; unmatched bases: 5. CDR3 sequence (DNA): TGCAGTGCTGGGGGACAGGGGTCGGAGACCCAGTACTTC. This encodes CSAGGQGSETQYF.

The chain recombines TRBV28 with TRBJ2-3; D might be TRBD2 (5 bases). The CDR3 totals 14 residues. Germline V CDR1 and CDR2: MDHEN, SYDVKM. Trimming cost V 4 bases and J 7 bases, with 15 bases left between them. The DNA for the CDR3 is TGTGCCAGCAGTTCTCCCCGCCGGAGGAATACGCAGTATTTT. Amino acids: CASSSPRRRNTQYF.

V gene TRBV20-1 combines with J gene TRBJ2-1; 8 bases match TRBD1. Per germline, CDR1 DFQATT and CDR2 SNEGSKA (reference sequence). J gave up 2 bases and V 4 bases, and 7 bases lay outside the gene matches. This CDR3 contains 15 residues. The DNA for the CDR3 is TGCAGTGCTATGACAGGGGATAAACCCTACAATGAGCAGTTCTTC. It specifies CSAMTGDKPYNEQFF.